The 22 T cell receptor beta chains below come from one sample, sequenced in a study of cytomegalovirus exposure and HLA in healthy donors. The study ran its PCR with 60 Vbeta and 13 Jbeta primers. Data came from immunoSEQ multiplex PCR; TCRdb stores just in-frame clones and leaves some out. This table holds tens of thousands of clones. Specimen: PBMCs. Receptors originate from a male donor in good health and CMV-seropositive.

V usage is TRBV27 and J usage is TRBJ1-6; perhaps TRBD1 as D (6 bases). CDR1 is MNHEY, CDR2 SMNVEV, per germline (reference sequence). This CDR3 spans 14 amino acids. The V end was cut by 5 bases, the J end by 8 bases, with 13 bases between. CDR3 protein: CASSRRDIDSPLHF. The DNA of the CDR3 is TGTGCCAGCAGTCGCCGGGACATTGATTCACCCCTCCACTTT.

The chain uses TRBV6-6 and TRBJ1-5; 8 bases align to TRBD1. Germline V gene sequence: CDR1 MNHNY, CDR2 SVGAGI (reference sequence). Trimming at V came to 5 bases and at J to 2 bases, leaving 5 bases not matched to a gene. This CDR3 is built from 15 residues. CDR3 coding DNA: TGTGCCAGCAGTCGAACGGGACAGGGCAATCAGCCCCAGCATTTT. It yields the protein CASSRTGQGNQPQHF.

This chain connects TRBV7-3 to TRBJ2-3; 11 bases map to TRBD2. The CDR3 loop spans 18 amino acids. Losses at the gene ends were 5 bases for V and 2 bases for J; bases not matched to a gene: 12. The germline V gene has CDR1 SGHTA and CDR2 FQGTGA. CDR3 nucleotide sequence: TGTGCCAGCAGCCCCACCCCGGGACTAGCGGCTTCCACAGATACGCAGTATTTT. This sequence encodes CASSPTPGLAASTDTQYF.

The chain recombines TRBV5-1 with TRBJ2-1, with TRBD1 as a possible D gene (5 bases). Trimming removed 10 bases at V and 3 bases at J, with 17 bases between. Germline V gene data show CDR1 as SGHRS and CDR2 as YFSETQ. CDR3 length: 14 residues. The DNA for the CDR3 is TGCGCCTCCCGGTTAGGGGATCGCTACAATGAGCAGTTCTTC. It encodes CASRLGDRYNEQFF.

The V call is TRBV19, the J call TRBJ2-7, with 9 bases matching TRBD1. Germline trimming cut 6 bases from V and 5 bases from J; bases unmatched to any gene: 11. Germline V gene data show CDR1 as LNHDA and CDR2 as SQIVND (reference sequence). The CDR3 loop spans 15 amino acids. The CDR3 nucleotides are TGTGCCAGTAGAATATCACAGGGGGCTCCCCACGAGCAGTACTTC. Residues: CASRISQGAPHEQYF.

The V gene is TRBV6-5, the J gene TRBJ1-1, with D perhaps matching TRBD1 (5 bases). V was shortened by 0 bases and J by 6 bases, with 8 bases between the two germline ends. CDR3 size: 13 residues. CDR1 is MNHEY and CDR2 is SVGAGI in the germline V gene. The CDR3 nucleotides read TGTGCCAGCAGTTACTCCGGGGGGGCTGAAGCTTTCTTT. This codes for CASSYSGGAEAFF.

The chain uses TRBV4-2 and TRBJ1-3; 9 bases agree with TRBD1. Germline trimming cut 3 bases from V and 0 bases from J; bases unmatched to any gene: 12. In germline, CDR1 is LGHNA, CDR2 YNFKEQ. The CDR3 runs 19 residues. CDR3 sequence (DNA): TGTGCCAGCAGCCAGGACGGGACAGGGCTCTTCGGCTCTGGAAACACCATATATTTT. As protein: CASSQDGTGLFGSGNTIYF.

CDR3: CASSPGPRGDTQYF. In DNA form, the CDR3 reads TGTGCCAGCAGCCCCGGTCCCCGGGGGGATACGCAGTATTTT. The chain uses TRBV6-6 and TRBJ2-3; D may be TRBD2 (6 bases). V lost 6 bases to trimming and J lost 6 bases, with 16 bases between them. CDR3 length: 14 amino acids. Per germline, CDR1 MNHNY and CDR2 SVGAGI (reference sequence).

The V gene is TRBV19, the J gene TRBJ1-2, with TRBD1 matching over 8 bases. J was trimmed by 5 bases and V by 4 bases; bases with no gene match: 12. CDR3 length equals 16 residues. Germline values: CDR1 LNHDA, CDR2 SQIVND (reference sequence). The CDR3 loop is CASSRRTPGQAYGYTF. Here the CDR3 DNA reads TGTGCCAGTAGTAGACGTACGCCGGGACAGGCATATGGCTACACCTTC.

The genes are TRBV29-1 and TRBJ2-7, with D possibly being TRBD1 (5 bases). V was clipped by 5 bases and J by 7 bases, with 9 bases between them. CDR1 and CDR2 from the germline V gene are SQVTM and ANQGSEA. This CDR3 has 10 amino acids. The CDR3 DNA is TGCAGCGTTTTCGCAGGGGAGCAGTACTTC. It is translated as CSVFAGEQYF.

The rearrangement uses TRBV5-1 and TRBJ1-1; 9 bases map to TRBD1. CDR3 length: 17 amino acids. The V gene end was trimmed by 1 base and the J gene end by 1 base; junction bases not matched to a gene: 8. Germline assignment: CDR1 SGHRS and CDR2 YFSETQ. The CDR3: CASSLTGQGIPNTEAFF. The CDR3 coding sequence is TGCGCCAGCAGCTTGACAGGACAGGGGATCCCGAACACTGAAGCTTTCTTT.

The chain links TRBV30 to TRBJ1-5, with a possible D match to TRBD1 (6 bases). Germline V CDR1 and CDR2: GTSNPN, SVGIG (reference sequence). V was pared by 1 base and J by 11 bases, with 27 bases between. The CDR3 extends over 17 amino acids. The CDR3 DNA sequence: TGTGCCTGGAGTGCCCCCCCGATGAGACAGGCCCTCGGGGCCCAGCATTTT. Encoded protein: CAWSAPPMRQALGAQHF.

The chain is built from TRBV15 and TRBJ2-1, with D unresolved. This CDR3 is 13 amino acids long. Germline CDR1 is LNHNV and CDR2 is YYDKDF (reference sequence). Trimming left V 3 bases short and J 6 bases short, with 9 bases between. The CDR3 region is CATSSVRVNEQFF. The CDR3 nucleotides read TGTGCCACCAGCAGCGTCCGGGTCAATGAGCAGTTCTTC.

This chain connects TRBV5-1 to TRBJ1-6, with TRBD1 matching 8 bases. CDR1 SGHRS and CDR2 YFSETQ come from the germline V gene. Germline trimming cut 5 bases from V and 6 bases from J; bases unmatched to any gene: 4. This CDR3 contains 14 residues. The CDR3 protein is CASRLDRGNSPLHF. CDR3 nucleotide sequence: TGCGCCAGCAGGTTAGACAGGGGTAATTCACCCCTCCACTTT.

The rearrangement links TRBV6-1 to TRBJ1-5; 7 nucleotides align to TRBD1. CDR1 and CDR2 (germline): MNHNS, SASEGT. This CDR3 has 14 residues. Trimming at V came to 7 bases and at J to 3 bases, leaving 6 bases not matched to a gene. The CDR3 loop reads CASIFTGANQPQHF. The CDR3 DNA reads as TGTGCCAGCATTTTTACAGGGGCCAATCAGCCCCAGCATTTT.

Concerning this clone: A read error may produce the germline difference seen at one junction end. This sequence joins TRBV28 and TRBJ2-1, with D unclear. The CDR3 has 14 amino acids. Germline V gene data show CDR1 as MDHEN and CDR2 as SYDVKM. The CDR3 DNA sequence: TGTGCCAGCAGCCTACCTACCTTAGCCCCCAACTGGGTCTTC. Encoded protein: CASSLPTLAPNWVF.

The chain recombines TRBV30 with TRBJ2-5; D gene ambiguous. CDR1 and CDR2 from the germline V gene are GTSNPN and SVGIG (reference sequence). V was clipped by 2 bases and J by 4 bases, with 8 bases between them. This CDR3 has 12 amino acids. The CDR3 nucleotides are TGTGCCTGGAGTTCCTCAGGAGAGACCCAGTACTTC. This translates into CAWSSSGETQYF.

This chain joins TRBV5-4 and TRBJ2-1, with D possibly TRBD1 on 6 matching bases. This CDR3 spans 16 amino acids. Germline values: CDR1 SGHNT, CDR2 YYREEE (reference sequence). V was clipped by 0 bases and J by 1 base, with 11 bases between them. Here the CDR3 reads CASSLGQDRSYNEQFF. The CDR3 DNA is TGTGCCAGCAGCTTGGGACAGGATCGGTCCTACAATGAGCAGTTCTTC.

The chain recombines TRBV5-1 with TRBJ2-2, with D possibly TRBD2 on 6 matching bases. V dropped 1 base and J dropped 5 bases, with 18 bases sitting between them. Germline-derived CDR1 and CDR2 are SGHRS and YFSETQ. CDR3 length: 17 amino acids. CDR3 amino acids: CASSLISWGENTGELFF. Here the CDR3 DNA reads TGCGCCAGCAGCTTGATAAGTTGGGGGGAGAATACCGGGGAGCTGTTTTTT.

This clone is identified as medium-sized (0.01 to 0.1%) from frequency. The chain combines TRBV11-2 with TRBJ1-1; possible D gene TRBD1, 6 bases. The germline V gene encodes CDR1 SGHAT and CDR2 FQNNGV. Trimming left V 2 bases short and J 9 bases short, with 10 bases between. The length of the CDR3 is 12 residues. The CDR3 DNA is TGTGCCAGCAGCTTAAGGGACACGAAAGCTTTCTTT. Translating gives CASSLRDTKAFF.

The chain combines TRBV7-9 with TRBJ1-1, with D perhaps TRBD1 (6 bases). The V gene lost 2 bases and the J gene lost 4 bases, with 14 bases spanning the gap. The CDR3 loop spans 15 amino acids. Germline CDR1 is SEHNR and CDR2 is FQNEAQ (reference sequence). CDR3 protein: CASSLFGGSGTEAFF. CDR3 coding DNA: TGTGCCAGCAGCTTATTTGGGGGCTCGGGCACTGAAGCTTTCTTT.

The CDR3 spells CASSLNHPGNSPLHF. In DNA, the CDR3 is TGTGCCAGCAGCTTAAACCATCCGGGTAATTCACCCCTCCACTTT. The chain couples TRBV7-2 to TRBJ1-6; D is uncertain. Germline V gene lookup returns CDR1 SGHTA and CDR2 FQGNSA. This CDR3 contains 15 residues. The V end lost 2 bases, the J end lost 6 bases, and 11 bases lay between the germline ends.